The 30 T cell receptor beta chains in this list originate from one sample, sequenced in a study of T cells expressing NK-cell markers (dated by TCRdb to the early 2020s). The library was prepared using 5' RACE. These reads were obtained on an Illumina HiSeq 2000. After reprocessing by TCRdb, each CDR3 protein sequence is one entry, and no DNA is given. This sample's listing comprises about 260,000 distinct CDR3 sequences. The ten largest clones add up to 4% to 5% of the sample. Input material: blood T cells: a sorted CD56 or NKG2C T cell subset, CD4+ or CD8+ T cells, or bulk PBMC T cells (not recorded which). The receptor set was obtained from a woman aged 18-69 years in good health.

The chain's CDR3 is CASSLGRWGELFF. This rearrangement joins TRBV11-2 to TRBJ2-2. Germline lookup yields CDR1 SGHAT and CDR2 FQNNGV. The CDR3 loop spans 13 amino acids.

The chain combines TRBV5-6 with TRBJ2-1; lacking DNA, the TRBD1 call made by TCRdb goes unchecked. The CDR3 has 15 residues. In germline, CDR1 is SGHDT, CDR2 YYEEEE. CDR3 sequence reads: CASSGVGARVNEQFF.

This chain joins TRBV7-3 and TRBJ2-1; as DNA is missing, the TRBD1 call by TCRdb cannot be tested. The CDR3 consists of 15 residues. CDR1 and CDR2 (germline): SGHTA, FQGTGA. The CDR3 sequence: CASSPQGLSYNEQFF.

The chain recombines TRBV5-1 with TRBJ2-3. Germline CDR1 and CDR2: SGHRS and YFSETQ. CDR3 size: 15 residues. Here the CDR3 reads CASSLTAANTDTQYF.

V is TRBV20-1 and J is TRBJ1-4. The CDR3 is 12 amino acids. Germline CDR1 is DFQATT and CDR2 is SNEGSKA (reference sequence). CDR3 loop: CSAFEGLEKLFF.

The chain carries TRBV27 and TRBJ2-1; TCRdb indicates TRBD1, and absent DNA this call remains unverified. Per the germline V gene, CDR1 is MNHEY and CDR2 is SMNVEV (reference sequence). The length of the CDR3 is 14 residues. The chain's CDR3 is CASSFRGARNEQFF.

The V and J genes are TRBV7-2 and TRBJ2-5. The CDR3 consists of 12 residues. Germline V gives CDR1 SGHTA, CDR2 FQGNSA. CDR3 in amino acids: CASSQYQETQYF.

The CDR3 sequence: CASRGQVIDEQYF. This chain uses TRBV25-1 with TRBJ2-7; without DNA, the TCRdb call of TRBD1 cannot be checked. CDR1 MGHDK and CDR2 SYGVNS come from the germline V gene. This CDR3 has 13 amino acids.

The chain uses TRBV6-5 and TRBJ1-1; TCRdb selects TRBD1, and the lack of DNA leaves this call unchecked. Germline CDR1 MNHEY, CDR2 SVGAGI. The CDR3 contains 15 residues. CDR3 region: CASSSQTGALTEAFF.

The chain joins TRBV5-1 to TRBJ2-3; without DNA, the TCRdb call of TRBD1 cannot be checked. The CDR3 runs to 14 residues. The V gene's germline CDR1 is SGHRS and CDR2 YFSETQ. The chain's CDR3 is CASSLEVRADTQYF.

The CDR3 loop reads CASSQQSTSNEQYF. This rearrangement joins TRBV3-1 to TRBJ2-7; TCRdb calls TRBD2, which cannot be checked without DNA. Germline CDR1 is LGHDT and CDR2 is YNNKEL (reference sequence). The CDR3 contains 14 residues.

The V call is TRBV28, the J call TRBJ1-5; TCRdb gives TRBD1 as the D gene, but with no DNA this cannot be confirmed. This CDR3 contains 15 residues. Germline lookup yields CDR1 MDHEN and CDR2 SYDVKM. The CDR3 here is CASVRGTGRNQPQHF.

The chain combines TRBV30 with TRBJ2-7; TCRdb's D gene call, TRBD1, goes unchecked for lack of DNA. Germline values: CDR1 GTSNPN, CDR2 SVGIG (reference sequence). CDR3 length: 17 residues. The CDR3 region is CAWSRGTGALKSYEQYF.

V and J are TRBV20-1 and TRBJ2-2; there is no DNA to check the TCRdb D call of TRBD2. Germline V lookup: CDR1 DFQATT, CDR2 SNEGSKA (reference sequence). The CDR3 loop spans 17 amino acids. The CDR3 reads CSARDPREGPNTGELFF.

V usage is TRBV6-5 and J usage is TRBJ2-4; absent DNA, TCRdb's TRBD1 call cannot be checked. The germline gives CDR1 MNHEY, CDR2 SVGAGI. The CDR3 sequence is 14 residues long. The CDR3 is CASSYRGAGNIQYF.

J is TRBJ1-1 and V is TRBV7-8; TCRdb's D call of TRBD1 is untestable without DNA. CDR3 length equals 14 residues. Looked up from germline, CDR1 is SGHVS and CDR2 is FQNEAQ. CDR3 loop: CASSLAGTEEEAFF.

The rearrangement uses TRBV7-2 and TRBJ1-2. The CDR3 consists of 14 residues. Germline V gene sequence: CDR1 SGHTA, CDR2 FQGNSA. Here the CDR3 reads CASSLDYIAYGYTF. Drawing the rest from reference TRBV7-2 and TRBJ1-2, the complete variable domain is GAGVSQSPSNKVTEKGKDVELRCDPISGHTALYWYRQSLGQGLEFLIYFQGNSAPDKSGLPSDRFSAERTGGSVSTLTIQRTQQEDSAVYLCASSLDYIAYGYTFGSGTRLTVV.

The chain's CDR3 is CASSQGTGGNQPQHF. The chain is built from TRBV4-3 and TRBJ1-5; the D call from TCRdb, TRBD1, cannot be confirmed without DNA. CDR3 length: 15 residues. Germline V gene data show CDR1 as LGHNA and CDR2 as YSLEER.

V usage is TRBV12-3 or TRBV12-4 and J usage is TRBJ2-1. CDR3 length: 13 amino acids. The CDR3 spells CASSFLTYNEQFF.

The gene calls are TRBV23-1 and TRBJ2-2; as DNA is missing, the TRBD1 call by TCRdb cannot be tested. TRBV23-1 is treated as an ORF (open reading frame) with a function not yet certain. The CDR3 consists of 15 residues. The CDR3 here is CASSLLQGRWGSCFF.

This chain connects TRBV10-3 to TRBJ2-3; TCRdb names TRBD2, which stays unverified in the absence of DNA. The germline gives CDR1 ENHRY, CDR2 SYGVKD. The CDR3 sequence is 15 residues long. The CDR3 spells CAISHGTSYADTQYF.

The chain uses TRBV6-1 and TRBJ1-5; lacking DNA, the TRBD1 call made by TCRdb goes unchecked. Germline values: CDR1 MNHNS, CDR2 SASEGT. The CDR3 consists of 17 residues. CDR3 sequence reads: CASSTADRGGRNQPQHF.

The J gene is TRBJ2-1, the V gene TRBV24-1; TCRdb returns TRBD2, unconfirmable since there is no DNA. This CDR3 is built from 16 residues. Germline CDR1 reads KGHDR; CDR2 reads SFDVKD. This CDR3 reads CATSDPGTSGIHEQFF.

This sequence joins TRBV15 and TRBJ1-2; TCRdb's assignment of TRBD1 cannot be checked, as there is no DNA. Germline V gene sequence: CDR1 LNHNV, CDR2 YYDKDF (reference sequence). The CDR3 covers 15 residues. The CDR3 spells CATSRRALGGYGYTF.

The chain is built from TRBV12-3 or TRBV12-4 and TRBJ2-5; the TRBD1 assignment by TCRdb is unverifiable without DNA. The length of the CDR3 is 14 residues. The CDR3 spells CASNYRGPRETQYF.

The gene calls are TRBV12-3 or TRBV12-4 and TRBJ2-1. The length of the CDR3 is 16 residues. The CDR3 here is CASSPYGGSSYNEQFF.

This chain links TRBV29-1 with TRBJ2-2; TCRdb outputs TRBD2, but without DNA this stays unchecked. The CDR3 spans 13 residues. Germline V gene data show CDR1 as SQVTM and CDR2 as ANQGSEA. CDR3 amino acids: CVGQRANTGELFF.

The chain employs TRBV6-2 or TRBV6-3 and TRBJ2-1; the TRBD2 assignment by TCRdb is unverifiable without DNA. There are 16 residues in the CDR3. Germline assignment: CDR1 MNHEY and CDR2 SVGEGT. The CDR3 here is CASRRGLAGGSNEQFF.

The rearrangement links TRBV27 to TRBJ1-1; the D gene TCRdb calls, TRBD1, cannot be checked with no DNA. The germline V gene encodes CDR1 MNHEY and CDR2 SMNVEV (reference sequence). The CDR3 extends over 13 amino acids. This CDR3 reads CASRPGGRTEAFF.

V is TRBV6-2 or TRBV6-3 and J is TRBJ2-3. Germline assignment: CDR1 MNHEY and CDR2 SVGEGT. The CDR3 is 13 amino acids. CDR3 in amino acids: CASSYSGVDTQYF.